This entry concerns a single TCR beta chain. Antigen specificity is unknown. This record belongs to a study of Graves' ophthalmopathy and Graves' hyperthyroidism. Study-level findings and limits: The model forecast ophthalmopathy progression, reaching under 71% sensitivity and less than 75% specificity.

The V and J ends lost 5 bases and 1 base, in that order; junction bases with no gene match: 3. Germline CDR1 reads ENHRY; CDR2 reads SYGVKD. The CDR3 sequence is 14 residues long. As the template, RNA transcripts were used to amplify TCR beta CDR3 regions. HTBI primers were used in a first-round RT-PCR, which preceded a second-round multiplex PCR. TCRdb called the multiplex PCR reads again in MiXCR, with one record for every CDR3 protein. Of hundreds of thousands of distinct CDR3 sequences listed, under 50% are singletons. The sample consisted of peripheral blood. The sequence came from an adult man with Graves' ophthalmopathy. This rearrangement joins TRBV10-3 to TRBJ2-5; 8 bases are a match to TRBD1. The CDR3 reads CAISIGQGQETQYF. Written as DNA, the CDR3 is TGTGCCATCAGTATTGGACAGGGCCAAGAGACCCAGTACTTC.